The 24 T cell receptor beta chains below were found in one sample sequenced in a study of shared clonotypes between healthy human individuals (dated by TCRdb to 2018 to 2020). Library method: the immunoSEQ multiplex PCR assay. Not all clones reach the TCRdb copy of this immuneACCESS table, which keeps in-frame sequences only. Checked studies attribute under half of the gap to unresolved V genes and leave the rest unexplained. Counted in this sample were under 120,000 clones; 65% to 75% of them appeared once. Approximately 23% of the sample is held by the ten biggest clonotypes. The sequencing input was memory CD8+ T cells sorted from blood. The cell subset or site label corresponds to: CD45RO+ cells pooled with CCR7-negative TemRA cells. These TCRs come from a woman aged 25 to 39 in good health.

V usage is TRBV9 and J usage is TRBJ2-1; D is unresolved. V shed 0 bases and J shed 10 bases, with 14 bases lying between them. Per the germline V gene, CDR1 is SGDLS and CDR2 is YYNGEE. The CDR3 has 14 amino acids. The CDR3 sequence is CASSVGYGNWEQFF. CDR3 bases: TGTGCCAGCAGCGTAGGTTATGGGAACTGGGAGCAGTTCTTC.

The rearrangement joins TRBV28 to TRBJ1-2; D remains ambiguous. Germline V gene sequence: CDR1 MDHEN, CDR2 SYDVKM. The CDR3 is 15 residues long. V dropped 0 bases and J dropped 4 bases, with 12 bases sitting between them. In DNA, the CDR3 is TGTGCCAGCAGTTTATGGATAGGATTTTTCTATGGCTACACCTTC. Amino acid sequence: CASSLWIGFFYGYTF.

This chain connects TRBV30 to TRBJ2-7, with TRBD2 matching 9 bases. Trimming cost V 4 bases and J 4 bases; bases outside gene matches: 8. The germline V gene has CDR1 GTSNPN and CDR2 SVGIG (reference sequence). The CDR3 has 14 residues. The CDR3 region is CAWKSTSGLYEQYF. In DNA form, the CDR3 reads TGTGCCTGGAAATCTACTAGCGGGTTGTACGAGCAGTACTTC.

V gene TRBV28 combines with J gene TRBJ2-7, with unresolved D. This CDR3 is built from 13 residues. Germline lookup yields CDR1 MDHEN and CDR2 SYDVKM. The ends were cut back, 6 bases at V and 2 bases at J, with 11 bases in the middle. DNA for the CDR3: TGTGCCAGCAGACCCCGGATTACCTACGAGCAGTACTTC. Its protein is CASRPRITYEQYF.

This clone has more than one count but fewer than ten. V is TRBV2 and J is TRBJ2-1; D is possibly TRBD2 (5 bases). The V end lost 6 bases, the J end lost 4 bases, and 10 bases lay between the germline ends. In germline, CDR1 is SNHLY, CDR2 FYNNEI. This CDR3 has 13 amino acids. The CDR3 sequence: CASSLLGYNEQFF. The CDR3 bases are TGTGCCAGCAGCCTACTAGGGTACAATGAGCAGTTCTTC.

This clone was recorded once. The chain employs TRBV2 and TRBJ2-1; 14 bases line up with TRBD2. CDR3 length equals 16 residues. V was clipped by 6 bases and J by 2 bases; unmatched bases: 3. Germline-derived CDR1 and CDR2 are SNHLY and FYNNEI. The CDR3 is CASSGTSGRTYNEQFF. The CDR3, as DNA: TGTGCCAGCAGCGGGACTAGCGGGAGAACCTACAATGAGCAGTTCTTC.

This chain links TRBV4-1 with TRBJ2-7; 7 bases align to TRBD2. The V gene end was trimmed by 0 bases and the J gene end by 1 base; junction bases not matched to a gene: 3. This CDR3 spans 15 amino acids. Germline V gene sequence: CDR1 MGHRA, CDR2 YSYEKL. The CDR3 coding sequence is TGCGCCAGCAGCCAAGAGCGGGAGCCATCCTACGAGCAGTACTTC. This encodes CASSQEREPSYEQYF.

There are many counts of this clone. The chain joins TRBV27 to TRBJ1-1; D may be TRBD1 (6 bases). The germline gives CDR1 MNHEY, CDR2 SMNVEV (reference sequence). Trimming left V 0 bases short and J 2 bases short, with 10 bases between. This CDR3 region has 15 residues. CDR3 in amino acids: CASSLSWDTNTEAFF. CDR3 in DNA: TGTGCCAGCAGTTTATCTTGGGACACAAACACTGAAGCTTTCTTT.

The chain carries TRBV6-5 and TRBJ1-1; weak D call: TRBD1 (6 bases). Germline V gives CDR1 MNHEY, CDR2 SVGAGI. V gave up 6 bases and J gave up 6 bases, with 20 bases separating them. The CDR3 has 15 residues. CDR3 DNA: TGTGCCAGCAGAACAGGGTTTGGGGCCATGGCTGAAGCTTTCTTT. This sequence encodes CASRTGFGAMAEAFF.

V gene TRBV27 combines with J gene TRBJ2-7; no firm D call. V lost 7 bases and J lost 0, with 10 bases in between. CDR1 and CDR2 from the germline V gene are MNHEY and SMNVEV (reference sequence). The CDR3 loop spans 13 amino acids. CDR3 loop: CASKVGTSYEQYF. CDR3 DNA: TGTGCCAGCAAGGTTGGTACCTCCTACGAGCAGTACTTC.

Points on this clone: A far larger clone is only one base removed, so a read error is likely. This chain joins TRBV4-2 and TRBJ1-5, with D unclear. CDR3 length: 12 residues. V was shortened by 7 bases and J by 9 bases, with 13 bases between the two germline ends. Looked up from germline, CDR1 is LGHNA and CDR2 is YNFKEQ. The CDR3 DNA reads TGTGCCAGCACCCCACCCCGGGGGCCCCAGCATTTT. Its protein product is CASTPPRGPQHF.

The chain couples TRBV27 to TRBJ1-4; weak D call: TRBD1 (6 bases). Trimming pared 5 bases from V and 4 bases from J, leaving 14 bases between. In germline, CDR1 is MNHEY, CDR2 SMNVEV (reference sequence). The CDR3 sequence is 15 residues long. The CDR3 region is CASSSGQLNNEKLFF. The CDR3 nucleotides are TGTGCCAGCAGTAGCGGACAGTTGAATAATGAAAAACTGTTTTTT.

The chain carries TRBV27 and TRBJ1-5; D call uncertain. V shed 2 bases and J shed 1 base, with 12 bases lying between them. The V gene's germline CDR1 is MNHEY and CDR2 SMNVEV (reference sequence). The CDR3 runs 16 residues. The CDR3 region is CASSLVAGVSNQPQHF. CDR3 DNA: TGTGCCAGCAGTTTAGTAGCCGGGGTGAGCAATCAGCCCCAGCATTTT.

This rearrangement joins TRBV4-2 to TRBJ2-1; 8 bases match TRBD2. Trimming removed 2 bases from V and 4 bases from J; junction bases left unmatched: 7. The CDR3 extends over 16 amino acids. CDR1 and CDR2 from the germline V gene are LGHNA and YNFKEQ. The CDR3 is CASSQNPQREYNEQFF. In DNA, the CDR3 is TGTGCCAGCAGCCAAAACCCCCAGCGGGAGTACAATGAGCAGTTCTTC.

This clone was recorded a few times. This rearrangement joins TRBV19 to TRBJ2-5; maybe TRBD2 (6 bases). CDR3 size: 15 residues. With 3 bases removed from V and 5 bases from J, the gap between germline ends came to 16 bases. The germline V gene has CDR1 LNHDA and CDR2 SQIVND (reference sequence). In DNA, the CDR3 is TGTGCCAGTAGTATTTGGTCTAGCGCAGGGGAGACCCAGTACTTC. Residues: CASSIWSSAGETQYF.

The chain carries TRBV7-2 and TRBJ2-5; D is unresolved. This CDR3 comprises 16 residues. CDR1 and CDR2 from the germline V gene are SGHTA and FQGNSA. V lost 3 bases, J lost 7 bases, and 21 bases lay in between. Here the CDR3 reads CASSFYHPLGSRTQYF. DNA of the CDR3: TGTGCCAGCAGCTTTTATCACCCATTGGGTAGTAGGACCCAGTACTTC.

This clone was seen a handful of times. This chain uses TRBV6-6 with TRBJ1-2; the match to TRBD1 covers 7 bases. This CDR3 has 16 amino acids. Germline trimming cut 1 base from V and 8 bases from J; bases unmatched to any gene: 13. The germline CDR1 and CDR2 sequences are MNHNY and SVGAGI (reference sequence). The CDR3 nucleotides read TGTGCCAGCAGTTACTGGACAGGAAGGCGCATAGACGGCTACACCTTC. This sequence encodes CASSYWTGRRIDGYTF.

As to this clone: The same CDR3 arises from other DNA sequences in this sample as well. DNA of the CDR3: TGTGCCAGCAGCCCTACAGGGGGCAGCAATCAGCCCCAGCATTTT. It encodes CASSPTGGSNQPQHF. V is TRBV28 and J is TRBJ1-5, with 9 bases that match TRBD1. This CDR3 is built from 15 residues. V trimming: 6 bases; J trimming: 1 base; junction bases outside the gene matches: 4. CDR1 MDHEN and CDR2 SYDVKM come from the germline V gene. Full variable domain (outside the CDR3, taken from reference TRBV28 and TRBJ1-5): DVKVTQSSRYLVKRTGEKVFLECVQDMDHENMFWYRQDPGLGLRLIYFSYDVKMKEKGDIPEGYSVSREKKERFSLILESASTNQTSMYLCASSPTGGSNQPQHFGDGTRLSIL.

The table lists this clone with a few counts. The CDR3 here is CASSGLGQREQYF. The CDR3, as DNA: TGTGCCAGCAGTGGCCTAGGGCAGCGGGAGCAGTACTTC. The chain joins TRBV27 to TRBJ2-7; possibly TRBD2 for D (5 bases). In germline, CDR1 is MNHEY, CDR2 SMNVEV (reference sequence). CDR3 length equals 13 residues. Trimming pared 5 bases from V and 7 bases from J, leaving 15 bases between.

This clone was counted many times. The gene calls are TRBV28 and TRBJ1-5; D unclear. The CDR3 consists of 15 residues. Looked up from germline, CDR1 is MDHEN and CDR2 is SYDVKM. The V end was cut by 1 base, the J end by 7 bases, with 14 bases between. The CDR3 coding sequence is TGTGCCAGCAGTTTATCCGCCGGTCTGCGGCAGCCCCAGCATTTT. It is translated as CASSLSAGLRQPQHF.

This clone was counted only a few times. The CDR3 sequence: CAWTLGPAEAFF. The CDR3 DNA follows: TGTGCCTGGACCCTGGGCCCGGCGGAAGCTTTCTTT. The J gene is TRBJ1-1, the V gene TRBV30; D is unresolved. The CDR3 runs 12 residues. Germline assignment: CDR1 GTSNPN and CDR2 SVGIG (reference sequence). Trimming pared 4 bases from V and 8 bases from J, leaving 14 bases between.

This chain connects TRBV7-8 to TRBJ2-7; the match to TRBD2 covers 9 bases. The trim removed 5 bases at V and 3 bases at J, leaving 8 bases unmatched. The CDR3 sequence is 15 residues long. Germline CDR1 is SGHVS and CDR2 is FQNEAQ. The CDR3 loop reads CASSPRGGGGYEQYF. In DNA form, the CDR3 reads TGTGCCAGCAGCCCGAGAGGCGGGGGGGGCTACGAGCAGTACTTC. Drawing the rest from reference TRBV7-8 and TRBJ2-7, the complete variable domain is GAGVSQSPRYKVAKRGQDVALRCDPISGHVSLFWYQQALGQGPEFLTYFQNEAQLDKSGLPSDRFFAERPEGSVSTLKIQRTQQEDSAVYLCASSPRGGGGYEQYFGPGTRLTVT.

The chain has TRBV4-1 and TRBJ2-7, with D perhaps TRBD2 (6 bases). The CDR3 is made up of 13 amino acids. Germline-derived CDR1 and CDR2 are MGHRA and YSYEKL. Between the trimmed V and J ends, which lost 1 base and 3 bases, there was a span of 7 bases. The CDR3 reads CASSQGLDYEQYF. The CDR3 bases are TGCGCCAGCAGCCAAGGACTAGACTACGAGCAGTACTTC.

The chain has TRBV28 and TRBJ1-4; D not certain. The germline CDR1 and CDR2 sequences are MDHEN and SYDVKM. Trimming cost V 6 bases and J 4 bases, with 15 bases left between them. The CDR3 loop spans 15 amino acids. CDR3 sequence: CASSSPTELNEKLFF. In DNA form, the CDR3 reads TGTGCCAGCAGCTCCCCTACAGAGCTTAATGAAAAACTGTTTTTT.